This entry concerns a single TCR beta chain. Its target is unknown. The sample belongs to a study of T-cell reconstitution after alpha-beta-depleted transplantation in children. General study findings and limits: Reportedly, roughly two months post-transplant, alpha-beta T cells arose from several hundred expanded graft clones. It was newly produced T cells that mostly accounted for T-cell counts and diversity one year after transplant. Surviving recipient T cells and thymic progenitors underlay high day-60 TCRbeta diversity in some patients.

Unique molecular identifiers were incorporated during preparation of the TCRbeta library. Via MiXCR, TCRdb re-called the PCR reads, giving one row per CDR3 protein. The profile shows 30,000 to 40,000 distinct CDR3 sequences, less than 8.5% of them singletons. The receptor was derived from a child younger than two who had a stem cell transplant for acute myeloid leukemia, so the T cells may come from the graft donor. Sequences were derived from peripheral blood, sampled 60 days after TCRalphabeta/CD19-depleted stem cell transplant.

The CDR3 loop reads CARSLGRLAGVETQYF. The CDR3 DNA sequence: TGTGCCAGAAGCTTGGGTCGACTAGCGGGGGTGGAGACCCAGTACTTC. V gene TRBV5-3 combines with J gene TRBJ2-5; TRBD2 aligns across 12 bases. TRBV5-3 is placed among ORFs of uncertain function. V lost 0 bases to trimming and J lost 5 bases; unmatched junction nucleotides: 5. The CDR3 length is 16 residues.